At least ten counts were recorded for the clone carrying this T cell receptor beta chain. Its antigen is undetermined. These data originate in a study of neurological immune-mediated disorders. Study results and caveats: The multiple sclerosis repertoire cluster had no clinical or MRI correlate.

5'RACE with 10-nucleotide random UMIs produced the cDNA. TCRdb recomputed calls from the 5' RACE reads with MiXCR, one row per CDR3 protein. The sample has around 53,000 distinct CDR3 sequences, roughly 4.3% seen once. This CDR3 has 16 residues. CDR1 and CDR2 from the germline V gene are DFQATT and SNEGSKA (reference sequence). Trimming at V came to 4 bases and at J to 1 base, leaving 8 bases not matched to a gene. Where libraries were unsorted, they were derived from 2 million PBMCs stored at -80 degrees C. The material sequenced was PBMCs. The chain carries TRBV20-1 and TRBJ2-5; 11 bases line up with TRBD2. The source of this sequence is a man in his fifties or sixties with multiple sclerosis. The CDR3, as DNA: TGCAGTGCTATAGCGGGGGGGCGAAACTTCCAAGAGACCCAGTACTTC. Translation: CSAIAGGRNFQETQYF.